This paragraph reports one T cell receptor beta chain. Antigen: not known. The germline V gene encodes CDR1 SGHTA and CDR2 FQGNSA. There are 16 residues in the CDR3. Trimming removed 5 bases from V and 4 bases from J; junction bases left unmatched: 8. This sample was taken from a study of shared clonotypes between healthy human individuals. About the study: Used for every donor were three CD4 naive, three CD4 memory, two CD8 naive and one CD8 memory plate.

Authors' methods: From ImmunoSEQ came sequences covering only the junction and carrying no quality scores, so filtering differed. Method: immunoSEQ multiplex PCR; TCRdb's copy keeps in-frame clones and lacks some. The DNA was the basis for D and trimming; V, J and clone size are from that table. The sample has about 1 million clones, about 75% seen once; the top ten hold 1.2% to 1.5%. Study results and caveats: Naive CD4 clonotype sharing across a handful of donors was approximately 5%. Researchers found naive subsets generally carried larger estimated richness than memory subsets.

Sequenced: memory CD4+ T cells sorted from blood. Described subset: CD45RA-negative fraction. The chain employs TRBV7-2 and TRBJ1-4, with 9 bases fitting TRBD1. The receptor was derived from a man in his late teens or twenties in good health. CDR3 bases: TGTGCCAGCAGCGAAGGCCCGGGACAGGGTAATGAAAAACTGTTTTTT. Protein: CASSEGPGQGNEKLFF.